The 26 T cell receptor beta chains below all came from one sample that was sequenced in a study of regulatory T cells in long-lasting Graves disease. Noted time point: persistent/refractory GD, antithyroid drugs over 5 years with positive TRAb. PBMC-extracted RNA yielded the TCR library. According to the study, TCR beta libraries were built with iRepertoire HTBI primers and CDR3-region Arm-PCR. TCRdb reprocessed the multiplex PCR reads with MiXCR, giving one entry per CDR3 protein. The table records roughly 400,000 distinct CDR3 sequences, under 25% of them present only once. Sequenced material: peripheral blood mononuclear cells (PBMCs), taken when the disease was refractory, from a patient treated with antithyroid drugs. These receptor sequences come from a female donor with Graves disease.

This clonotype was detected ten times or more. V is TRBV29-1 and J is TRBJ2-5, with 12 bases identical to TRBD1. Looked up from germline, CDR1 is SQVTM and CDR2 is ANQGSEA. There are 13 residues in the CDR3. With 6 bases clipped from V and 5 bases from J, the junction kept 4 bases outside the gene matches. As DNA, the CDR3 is TGCAGCGTCGGGACAGGGGGCCGGGAGACCCAGTACTTC. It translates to CSVGTGGRETQYF.

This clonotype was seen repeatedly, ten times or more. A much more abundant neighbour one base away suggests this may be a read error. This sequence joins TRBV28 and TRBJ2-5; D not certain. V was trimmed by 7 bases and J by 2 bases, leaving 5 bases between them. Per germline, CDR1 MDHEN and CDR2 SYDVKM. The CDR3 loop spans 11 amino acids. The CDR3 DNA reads TGTGCCAGCAAACAGCAAGAGACCCAGTACTTC. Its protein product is CASKQQETQYF.

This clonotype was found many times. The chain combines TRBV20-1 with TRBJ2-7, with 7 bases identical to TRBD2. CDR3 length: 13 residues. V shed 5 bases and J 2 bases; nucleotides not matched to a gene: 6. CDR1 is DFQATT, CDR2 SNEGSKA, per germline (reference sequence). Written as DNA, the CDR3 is TGCAGTGCTCGAGCGGGATTTACCTACGAGCAGTACTTC. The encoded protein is CSARAGFTYEQYF.

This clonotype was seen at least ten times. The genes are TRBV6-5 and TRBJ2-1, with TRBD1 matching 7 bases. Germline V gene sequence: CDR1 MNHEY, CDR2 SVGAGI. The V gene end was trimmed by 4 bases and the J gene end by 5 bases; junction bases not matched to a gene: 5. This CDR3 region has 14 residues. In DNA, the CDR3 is TGTGCCAGCAGTTCCTGGACAGGTAACAATGAGCAGTTCTTC. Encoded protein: CASSSWTGNNEQFF.

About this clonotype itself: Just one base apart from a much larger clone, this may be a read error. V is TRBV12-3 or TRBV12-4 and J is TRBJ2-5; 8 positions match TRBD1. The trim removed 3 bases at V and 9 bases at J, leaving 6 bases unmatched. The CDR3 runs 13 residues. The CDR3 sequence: CASSLYRGQAQYF. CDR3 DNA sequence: TGTGCCAGCAGTTTGTACAGGGGACAGGCCCAGTACTTC.

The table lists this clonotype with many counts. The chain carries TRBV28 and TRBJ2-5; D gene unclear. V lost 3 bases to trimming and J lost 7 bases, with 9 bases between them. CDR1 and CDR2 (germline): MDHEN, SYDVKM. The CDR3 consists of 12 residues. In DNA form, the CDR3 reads TGTGCCAGCAGTTTGGCACGCGGGACCCAGTACTTC. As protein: CASSLARGTQYF.

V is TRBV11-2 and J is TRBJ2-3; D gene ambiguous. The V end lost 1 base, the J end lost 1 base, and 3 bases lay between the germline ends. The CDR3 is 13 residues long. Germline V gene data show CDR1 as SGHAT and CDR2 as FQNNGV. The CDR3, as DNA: TGTGCCAGCAGCTTAGTTCGCACAGATACGCAGTATTTT. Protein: CASSLVRTDTQYF.

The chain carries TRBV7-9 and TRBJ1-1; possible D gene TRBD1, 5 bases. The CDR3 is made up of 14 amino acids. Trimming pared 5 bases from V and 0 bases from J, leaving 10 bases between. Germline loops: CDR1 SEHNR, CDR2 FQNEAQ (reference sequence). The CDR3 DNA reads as TGTGCCAGCAGCGCGACAGAGGTGAACACTGAAGCTTTCTTT. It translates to CASSATEVNTEAFF.

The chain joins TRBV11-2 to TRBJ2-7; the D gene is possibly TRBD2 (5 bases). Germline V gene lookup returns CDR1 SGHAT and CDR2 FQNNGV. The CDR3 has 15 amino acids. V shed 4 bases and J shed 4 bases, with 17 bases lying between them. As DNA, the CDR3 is TGTGCCAGCAGCTCCCCTCGGGAAACCCCTTACGAGCAGTACTTC. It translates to CASSSPRETPYEQYF.

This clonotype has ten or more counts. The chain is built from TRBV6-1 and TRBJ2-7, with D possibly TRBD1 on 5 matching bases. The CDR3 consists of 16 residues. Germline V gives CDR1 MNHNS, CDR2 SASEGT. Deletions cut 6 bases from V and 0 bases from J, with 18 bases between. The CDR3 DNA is TGTGCCAGCAGGAGCCTAGGGGCCTCGAGCTCCTACGAGCAGTACTTC. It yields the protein CASRSLGASSSYEQYF.

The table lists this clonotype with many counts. The DNA of the CDR3 is TGTGCCACCAGTGATAAAGGACTAGCGGGAAAATACGAGCAGTACTTC. Translating gives CATSDKGLAGKYEQYF. The rearrangement joins TRBV24-1 to TRBJ2-7; 12 bases are a match to TRBD2. CDR3 size: 16 residues. Germline values: CDR1 KGHDR, CDR2 SFDVKD. The V gene end was trimmed by 3 bases and the J gene end by 4 bases; junction bases not matched to a gene: 6.

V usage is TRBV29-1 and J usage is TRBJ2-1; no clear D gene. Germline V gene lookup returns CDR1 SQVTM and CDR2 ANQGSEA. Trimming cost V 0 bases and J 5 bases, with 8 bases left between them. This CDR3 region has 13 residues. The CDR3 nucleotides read TGCAGCGTTGAAGATCTACTAAACAATGAGCAGTTCTTC. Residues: CSVEDLLNNEQFF.

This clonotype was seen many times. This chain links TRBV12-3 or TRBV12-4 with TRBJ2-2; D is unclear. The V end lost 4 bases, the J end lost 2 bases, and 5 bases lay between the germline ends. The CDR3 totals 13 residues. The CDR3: CASSWDNTGELFF. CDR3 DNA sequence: TGTGCCAGCAGTTGGGATAACACCGGGGAGCTGTTTTTT.

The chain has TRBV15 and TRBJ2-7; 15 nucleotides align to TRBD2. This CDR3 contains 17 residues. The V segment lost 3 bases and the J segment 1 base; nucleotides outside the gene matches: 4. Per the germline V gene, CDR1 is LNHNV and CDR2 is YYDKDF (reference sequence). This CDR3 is CATSRPGLAGGSYEQYF. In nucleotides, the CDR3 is TGTGCCACCAGCAGGCCGGGACTAGCGGGAGGATCCTACGAGCAGTACTTC.

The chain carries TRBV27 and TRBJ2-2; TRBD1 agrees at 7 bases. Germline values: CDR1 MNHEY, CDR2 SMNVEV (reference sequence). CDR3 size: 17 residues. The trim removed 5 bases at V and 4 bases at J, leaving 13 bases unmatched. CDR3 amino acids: CASSPSDRLTLTGELFF. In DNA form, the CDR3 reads TGTGCCAGCAGTCCCTCGGACAGGTTAACACTCACCGGGGAGCTGTTTTTT.

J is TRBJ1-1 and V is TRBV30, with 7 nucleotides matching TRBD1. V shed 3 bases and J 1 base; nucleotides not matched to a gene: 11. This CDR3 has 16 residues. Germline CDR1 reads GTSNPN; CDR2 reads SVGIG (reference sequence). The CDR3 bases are TGTGCCTGGAGCGCCATTCCGGACAGGCCGAACACTGAAGCTTTCTTT. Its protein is CAWSAIPDRPNTEAFF.

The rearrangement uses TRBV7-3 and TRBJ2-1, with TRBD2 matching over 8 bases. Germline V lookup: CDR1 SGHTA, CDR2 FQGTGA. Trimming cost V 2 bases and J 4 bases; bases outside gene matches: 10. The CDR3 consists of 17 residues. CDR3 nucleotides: TGTGCCAGCAGCTTAGGAGCCAGCGGGAGCCTGTACAATGAGCAGTTCTTC. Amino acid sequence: CASSLGASGSLYNEQFF. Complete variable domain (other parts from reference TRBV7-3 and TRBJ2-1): GAGVSQTPSNKVTEKGKYVELRCDPISGHTALYWYRQSLGQGPEFLIYFQGTGAADDSGLPNDRFFAVRPEGSVSTLKIQRTERGDSAVYLCASSLGASGSLYNEQFFGPGTRLTVL.

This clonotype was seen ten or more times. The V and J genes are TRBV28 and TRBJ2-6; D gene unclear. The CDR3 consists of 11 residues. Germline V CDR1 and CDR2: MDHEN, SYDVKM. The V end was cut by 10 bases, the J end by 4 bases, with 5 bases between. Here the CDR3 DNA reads TGTGCCACCACCGGGGCCAACGTCCTGACTTTC. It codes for CATTGANVLTF.

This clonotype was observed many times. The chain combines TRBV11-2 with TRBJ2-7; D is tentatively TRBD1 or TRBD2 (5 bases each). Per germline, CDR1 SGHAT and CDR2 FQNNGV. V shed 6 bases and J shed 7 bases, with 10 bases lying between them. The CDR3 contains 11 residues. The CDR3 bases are TGTGCCAGCAGACTGGGGGATGAGCAGTACTTC. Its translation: CASRLGDEQYF.

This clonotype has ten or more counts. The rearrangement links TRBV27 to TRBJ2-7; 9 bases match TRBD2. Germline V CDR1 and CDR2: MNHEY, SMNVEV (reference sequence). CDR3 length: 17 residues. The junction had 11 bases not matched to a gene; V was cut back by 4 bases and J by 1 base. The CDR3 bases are TGTGCCAGCAGTTCGACGCTTAGCGGGAGAGGATCCTACGAGCAGTACTTC. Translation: CASSSTLSGRGSYEQYF.

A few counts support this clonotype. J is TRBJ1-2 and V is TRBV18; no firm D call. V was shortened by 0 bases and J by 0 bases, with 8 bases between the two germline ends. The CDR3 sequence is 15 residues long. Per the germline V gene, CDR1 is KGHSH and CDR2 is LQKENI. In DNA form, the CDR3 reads TGTGCCAGCTCACCACCATCACGATCTAACTATGGCTACACCTTC. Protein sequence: CASSPPSRSNYGYTF.

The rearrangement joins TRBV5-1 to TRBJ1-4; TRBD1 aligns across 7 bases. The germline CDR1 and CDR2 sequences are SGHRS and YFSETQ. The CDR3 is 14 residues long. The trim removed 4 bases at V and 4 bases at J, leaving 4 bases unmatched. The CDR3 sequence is CASSNGTDNEKLFF. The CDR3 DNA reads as TGCGCCAGCAGCAACGGGACAGATAATGAAAAACTGTTTTTT.

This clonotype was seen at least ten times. The CDR3: CASSLFPGQDSYEQYF. DNA of the CDR3: TGTGCCAGCAGTTTATTCCCGGGACAGGACTCCTACGAGCAGTACTTC. The rearrangement uses TRBV27 and TRBJ2-7; 8 nucleotides agree with TRBD1. The ends lost 1 base at V and 0 bases at J; junction bases unmatched: 5. CDR1 MNHEY and CDR2 SMNVEV come from the germline V gene (reference sequence). This CDR3 is built from 16 residues.

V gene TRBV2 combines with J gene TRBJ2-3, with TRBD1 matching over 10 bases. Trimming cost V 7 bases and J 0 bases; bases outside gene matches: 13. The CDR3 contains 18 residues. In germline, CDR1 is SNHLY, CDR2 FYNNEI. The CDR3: CASTDRGDFPASTDTQYF. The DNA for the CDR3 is TGTGCCAGCACGGACAGGGGGGATTTCCCGGCTAGCACAGATACGCAGTATTTT.

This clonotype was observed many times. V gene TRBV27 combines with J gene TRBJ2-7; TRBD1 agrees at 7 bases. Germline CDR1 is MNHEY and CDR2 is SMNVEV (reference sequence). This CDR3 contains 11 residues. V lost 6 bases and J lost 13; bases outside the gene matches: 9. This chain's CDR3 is CASSSDRVRYF. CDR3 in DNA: TGTGCCAGCAGCTCCGACAGGGTACGATACTTC.

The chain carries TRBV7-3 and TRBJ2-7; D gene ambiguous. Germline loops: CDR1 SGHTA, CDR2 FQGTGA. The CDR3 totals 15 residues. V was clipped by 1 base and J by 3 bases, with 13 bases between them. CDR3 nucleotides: TGTGCCAGCAGCTTAAGCCAAGCTGGGGTCTACGAGCAGTACTTC. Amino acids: CASSLSQAGVYEQYF. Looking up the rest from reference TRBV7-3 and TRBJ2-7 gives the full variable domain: GAGVSQTPSNKVTEKGKYVELRCDPISGHTALYWYRQSLGQGPEFLIYFQGTGAADDSGLPNDRFFAVRPEGSVSTLKIQRTERGDSAVYLCASSLSQAGVYEQYFGPGTRLTVT.